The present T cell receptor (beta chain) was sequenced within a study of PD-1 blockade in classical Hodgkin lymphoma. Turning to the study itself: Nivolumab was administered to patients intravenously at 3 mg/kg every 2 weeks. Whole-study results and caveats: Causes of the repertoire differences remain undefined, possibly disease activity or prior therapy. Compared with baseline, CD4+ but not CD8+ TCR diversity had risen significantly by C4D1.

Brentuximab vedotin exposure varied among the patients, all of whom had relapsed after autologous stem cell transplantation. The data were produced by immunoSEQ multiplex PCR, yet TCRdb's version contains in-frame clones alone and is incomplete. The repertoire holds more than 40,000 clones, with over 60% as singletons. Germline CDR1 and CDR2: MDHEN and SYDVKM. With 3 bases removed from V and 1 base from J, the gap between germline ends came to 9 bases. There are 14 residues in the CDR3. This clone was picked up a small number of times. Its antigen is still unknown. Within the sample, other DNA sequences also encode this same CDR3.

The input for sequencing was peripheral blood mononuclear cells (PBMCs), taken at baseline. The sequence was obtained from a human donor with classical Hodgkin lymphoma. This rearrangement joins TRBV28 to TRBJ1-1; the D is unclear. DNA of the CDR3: TGTGCCAGCAGTTTGGGGTTGGGGAACACTGAAGCTTTCTTT. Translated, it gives CASSLGLGNTEAFF.